Listed here are 26 T cell receptor beta chains from one sample, sequenced in a study of T cells in Graves' hyperthyroidism and ophthalmopathy. There were TCR beta CDR3 regions amplified from RNA transcripts. A set of HTBI primers served as the primers for a first-round RT-PCR of the TCR CDR3. TCRdb reprocessed the multiplex PCR reads via MiXCR and lists one record per CDR3 protein. The data hold some 340,000 distinct CDR3 sequences, with roughly 15% observed a single time. The specimen was blood. The source of these receptors is a woman between 40 and 50 years old with Graves' ophthalmopathy.

This chain uses TRBV20-1 with TRBJ2-1; TRBD2 agrees at 12 bases. The CDR3 runs 18 residues. Losses at the gene ends were 0 bases for V and 8 bases for J; bases not matched to a gene: 14. Germline V gene sequence: CDR1 DFQATT, CDR2 SNEGSKA (reference sequence). CDR3 residues: CSARDTGGTSGLEYEQFF. Here the CDR3 DNA reads TGCAGTGCTAGAGATACAGGGGGGACTAGCGGGCTCGAATATGAGCAGTTCTTC.

In its sample, this clonotype was seen many times. The gene calls are TRBV2 and TRBJ1-2; no definite D call. With 3 bases removed from V and 8 bases from J, the gap between germline ends came to 16 bases. CDR1 is SNHLY, CDR2 FYNNEI, per germline. CDR3 size: 14 residues. The CDR3 reads CASSDQDGPRGYTF. CDR3 DNA: TGTGCCAGCAGTGATCAGGACGGGCCCAGAGGCTACACCTTC.

This clonotype came up many times. The CDR3 coding sequence is TGTGCCAGCAGCCGGCGGAGCGTTAGCACAGATACGCAGTATTTT. Its translation: CASSRRSVSTDTQYF. The V and J genes are TRBV7-9 and TRBJ2-3; no clear D. Germline V gives CDR1 SEHNR, CDR2 FQNEAQ (reference sequence). V shed 5 bases and J shed 0 bases, with 12 bases lying between them. The CDR3 loop spans 15 amino acids.

This clonotype came up many times. The J gene is TRBJ2-2, the V gene TRBV27; unclear D gene. V gave up 2 bases and J gave up 6 bases, with 4 bases separating them. CDR3 size: 12 residues. Germline V gene sequence: CDR1 MNHEY, CDR2 SMNVEV (reference sequence). DNA of the CDR3: TGTGCCAGCAGTTTACCATCCGGGGAGCTGTTTTTT. Amino acid sequence: CASSLPSGELFF.

On this clonotype: This may be a read error: a much more frequent sequence differs by one nucleotide. Because the CDR3 is missing its conserved closing phenylalanine or tryptophan, this is likely a read error. The chain links TRBV28 to TRBJ1-2; TRBD1 might be the D (5 bases). Trimming removed 6 bases from V and 0 bases from J, with 17 bases in between. Germline V CDR1 and CDR2: MDHEN, SYDVKM. The CDR3 runs 16 residues. The CDR3 loop reads CASRSLNGAPNYGYTV. CDR3 nucleotide sequence: TGTGCCAGCAGGAGCCTAAACGGGGCACCTAACTATGGCTACACCGTC.

V gene TRBV28 combines with J gene TRBJ2-4, with TRBD2 as a possible D gene (6 bases). Germline CDR1 and CDR2: MDHEN and SYDVKM. The CDR3 has 14 residues. V was trimmed by 5 bases and J by 14 bases, leaving 22 bases between them. The CDR3 spells CASSRLQTRGLKYF. CDR3 DNA: TGTGCCAGCAGTCGACTCCAGACTAGGGGATTGAAGTACTTC.

This clonotype was seen more than once but under ten times. CDR3 bases: TGCAGCGTGACCGGACAGGGCGCCGTGGCTTTCTTT. The encoded protein is CSVTGQGAVAFF. The V gene is TRBV29-1, the J gene TRBJ1-1; TRBD1 aligns across 8 bases. V was pared by 6 bases and J by 11 bases, with 11 bases of the junction left unmatched. Looked up from germline, CDR1 is SQVTM and CDR2 is ANQGSEA. CDR3 length equals 12 residues.

Turning to this clonotype: A much more abundant neighbour one base away suggests this may be a read error. The CDR3 is CATKTRGGANTDSQYF. CDR3 nucleotide sequence: TGTGCCACCAAAACCCGCGGGGGGGCCAACACAGATTCGCAGTATTTT. This sequence joins TRBV6-1 and TRBJ2-3, with TRBD2 matching 9 bases. Per germline, CDR1 MNHNS and CDR2 SASEGT. CDR3 length: 16 amino acids.

This clonotype was counted at least ten times. Its ends do not fully match the called genes, so a read error is possible. The rearrangement uses TRBV5-5 and TRBJ2-1, with 7 bases aligning to TRBD2. The CDR3 has 15 residues. The germline V gene encodes CDR1 SGHKS and CDR2 YYEKEE (reference sequence). CDR3 amino acids: CASTLGLADYNEQFF. DNA for the CDR3: TGTGCCAGCACCTTGGGGCTAGCGGATTACAATGAGCAGTTCTTC.

The chain uses TRBV6-1 and TRBJ2-7, with 14 nucleotides matching TRBD2. The CDR3 consists of 17 residues. J gave up 6 bases and V 5 bases, and 12 bases lay outside the gene matches. Germline-derived CDR1 and CDR2 are MNHNS and SASEGT. The CDR3 is CASSQILPGLAGVEQYF. In nucleotides, the CDR3 is TGTGCCAGCAGTCAAATACTACCGGGACTAGCGGGAGTCGAGCAGTACTTC.

This clonotype has a count of ten or more. CDR3 sequence: CSARDPARSVEQYF. The CDR3 coding sequence is TGCAGTGCTAGAGATCCCGCCCGCAGCGTCGAGCAGTACTTC. The chain is built from TRBV20-1 and TRBJ2-7; D gene unclear. V lost 0 bases and J 6 bases, leaving 15 bases between the germline ends. Germline assignment: CDR1 DFQATT and CDR2 SNEGSKA (reference sequence). CDR3 size: 14 residues.

The chain couples TRBV29-1 to TRBJ2-7; no definite D call. CDR1 and CDR2 from the germline V gene are SQVTM and ANQGSEA. This CDR3 is built from 14 residues. V was trimmed by 0 bases and J by 0 bases, leaving 9 bases between them. CDR3 protein: CSVEDMDDSYEQYF. CDR3 in DNA: TGCAGCGTTGAAGATATGGACGACTCCTACGAGCAGTACTTC.

In this sample, this clonotype turned up many times. The chain carries TRBV3-1 and TRBJ2-7, with 10 bases lining up with TRBD2. Per the germline V gene, CDR1 is LGHDT and CDR2 is YNNKEL (reference sequence). Unmatched junction bases numbered 3, after V lost 4 bases and J lost 3 bases. This CDR3 region has 14 residues. The CDR3 region has the DNA TGTGCCAGCAGCCCTTGGACTAGCGGCTACGAGCAGTACTTC. This translates into CASSPWTSGYEQYF.

This clonotype came up many times. The chain combines TRBV19 with TRBJ1-3; D is uncertain. V gave up 6 bases and J gave up 2 bases, with 8 bases separating them. Germline lookup yields CDR1 LNHDA and CDR2 SQIVND (reference sequence). The CDR3 is 13 residues long. In nucleotides, the CDR3 is TGTGCCAGTAGCCGGGGAGCTGGAAACACCATATATTTT. Amino acids: CASSRGAGNTIYF.

As to this clonotype: A single base separates this from a much larger clone, so it may be a read error. This chain joins TRBV20-1 and TRBJ2-7; a weak D match, TRBD1 (7 bases). CDR3 length equals 11 residues. Germline CDR1 DFQATT, CDR2 SNEGSKA (reference sequence). The CDR3 loop is CSAYQGGEQHF. DNA for the CDR3: TGCAGTGCTTATCAGGGGGGCGAGCAGCACTTC.

The chain links TRBV7-2 to TRBJ2-3, with 14 positions matching TRBD2. With 0 bases clipped from V and 3 bases from J, the junction kept 11 bases outside the gene matches. The CDR3 totals 20 residues. Looked up from germline, CDR1 is SGHTA and CDR2 is FQGNSA. CDR3 sequence reads: CASSLAGTSGSFGETDTQYF. The DNA for the CDR3 is TGTGCCAGCAGCTTAGCAGGGACTAGCGGGAGTTTCGGGGAAACAGATACGCAGTATTTT.

At least ten counts were recorded for this clonotype. This sequence joins TRBV7-2 and TRBJ2-3; 8 nucleotides align to TRBD1. Germline CDR1 SGHTA, CDR2 FQGNSA. After removal of 5 bases from V and 2 bases from J, the junction contained 6 bases not matched to a gene. The CDR3 covers 15 residues. DNA for the CDR3: TGTGCCAGCAGCGGACAGGGAACTCTCACAGATACGCAGTATTTT. This translates into CASSGQGTLTDTQYF.

The sample holds a few counts of this clonotype. The chain employs TRBV7-2 and TRBJ2-7; 9 bases align to TRBD1. Germline CDR1 and CDR2: SGHTA and FQGNSA. V was pared by 0 bases and J by 5 bases, with 2 bases of the junction left unmatched. The CDR3 is 14 residues long. The CDR3 here is CASSLATGGDEQYF. CDR3 bases: TGTGCCAGCAGCTTAGCGACAGGGGGAGACGAGCAGTACTTC.

The chain joins TRBV4-1 to TRBJ1-1; D unresolved. Germline loops: CDR1 MGHRA, CDR2 YSYEKL. The CDR3 has 17 residues. Deletions cut 1 base from V and 4 bases from J, with 19 bases between. The DNA of the CDR3 is TGCGCCAGCAGCCAAGGGCCCGGCGGGCCTTCGGGCACTGAAGCTTTCTTT. Translation: CASSQGPGGPSGTEAFF.

The V and J genes are TRBV20-1 and TRBJ2-7; 9 nucleotides align to TRBD2. The CDR3 is made up of 16 amino acids. J was trimmed by 0 bases and V by 3 bases; bases with no gene match: 9. Germline CDR1 reads DFQATT; CDR2 reads SNEGSKA (reference sequence). In DNA, the CDR3 is TGCAGTGCTAGTCTGGTTAGCGGGGGCTCCTCCTACGAGCAGTACTTC. This codes for CSASLVSGGSSYEQYF.

The chain has TRBV19 and TRBJ2-5; the D gene is possibly TRBD1 (6 bases). V lost 3 bases and J lost 2, with 13 bases in between. CDR1 and CDR2 (germline): LNHDA, SQIVND (reference sequence). The CDR3 runs 15 residues. CDR3 residues: CASSMGHLIQETQYF. The CDR3 region has the DNA TGTGCCAGTAGTATGGGACACCTAATACAAGAGACCCAGTACTTC.

The V call is TRBV10-3, the J call TRBJ1-5, with unresolved D. This CDR3 is built from 13 residues. Germline loops: CDR1 ENHRY, CDR2 SYGVKD. With 2 bases removed from V and 0 bases from J, the gap between germline ends came to 2 bases. CDR3 residues: CAISEGSNQPQHF. For the CDR3, the DNA is TGTGCCATCAGTGAGGGTAGCAATCAGCCCCAGCATTTT.

This clonotype was seen many times. For the CDR3, the DNA is TGTGCCAGCAGCCCCGAGTTACTCGGCGAGCAGTACTTC. Translating it yields CASSPELLGEQYF. V and J are TRBV14 and TRBJ2-7; D not certain. CDR3 length: 13 residues. Germline V gene data show CDR1 as SGHDN and CDR2 as FVKESK. V dropped 4 bases and J dropped 6 bases, with 13 bases sitting between them.

The table lists this clonotype with a count of one. A clone one base away is much larger, so this may be a read error. The chain employs TRBV24-1 and TRBJ2-7; TRBD1 matches at 11 bases. The V segment lost 3 bases and the J segment 7 bases; nucleotides outside the gene matches: 10. This CDR3 contains 16 residues. The germline gives CDR1 KGHDR, CDR2 SFDVKD. CDR3 residues: CATSDRGQGASGEQYF. In nucleotides, the CDR3 is TGTGCCACCAGTGATCGAGGACAGGGGGCGAGCGGGGAGCAGTACTTC.

This clonotype came up a few times. This chain joins TRBV6-1 and TRBJ2-5; D gene ambiguous. CDR3 size: 13 residues. The V gene's germline CDR1 is MNHNS and CDR2 SASEGT. V was cut by 1 base and J by 4 bases, with 7 bases left in between. The CDR3, as DNA: TGTGCCAGCAGTGAAGGGGTGGTAGAGACCCAGTACTTC. Translation gives CASSEGVVETQYF.

This clonotype was seen at least ten times. The chain employs TRBV25-1 and TRBJ1-1, with D possibly being TRBD1 (5 bases). This CDR3 spans 14 amino acids. V lost 6 bases and J lost 4, with 15 bases in between. Per the germline V gene, CDR1 is MGHDK and CDR2 is SYGVNS. Here the CDR3 reads CASRKGYGSTEAFF. The CDR3 coding sequence is TGTGCCAGCAGGAAGGGGTACGGGAGCACTGAAGCTTTCTTT.